This TCR beta chain comes out of a study of blood T cell repertoires in COVID-19. Looking at the study overall: Donors in the United States, Italy and Spain gave samples during acute or convalescent COVID-19. T cells, B-cell-depleted T cells, or PBMCs provided the cDNA or gDNA that served as material.

Source study methods: Reference gene primer amplification gave estimated nucleated cell counts. Assay: immunoSEQ multiplex PCR; the TCRdb copy retains only in-frame clones and omits some. The V and J calls and clone size are taken from that table; D and trimming were inferred from the DNA. Seen here are some 69,000 clones, about 88% observed once, and the top ten hold 1.3%. CDR1 LNHDA and CDR2 SQIVND come from the germline V gene (reference sequence). This CDR3 has 17 residues. V was shortened by 3 bases and J by 0 bases, with 15 bases between the two germline ends. Sequencing input: peripheral blood. The chain is built from TRBV19 and TRBJ1-5; D is undetermined. The clonotype was recovered from a man in his fifties or sixties with acute or convalescent COVID-19. The CDR3 DNA reads as TGTGCCAGTAGTATGACCGTGCAGACATATAGCAATCAGCCCCAGCATTTT. Protein product: CASSMTVQTYSNQPQHF.